This is a list of T cell receptor beta chains from one sample in a study of beta chain features in type 1 diabetes. The repertoire was sequenced with immunoSEQ multiplex PCR; TCRdb's copy has only in-frame clones and lacks some. The data contain 100,000 to 150,000 clones, 7.5% to 9.5% of them singletons. The sample consisted of central memory CD4+ T cells from blood. Receptors originate from a man aged 25-45 years with type 1 diabetes. Both conserved end residues are part of each CDR3. The order of the fields is V gene, CDR3 length, J gene, CDR3 protein.

V gene: TRBV7-9
CDR3 length: 14
J gene: TRBJ1-2
CDR3 protein: CASSTGQGGTSYTF

V gene: TRBV5-1
CDR3 length: 14
J gene: TRBJ2-7
CDR3 protein: CASSSRDRAYEQYF

V gene: TRBV7-3
CDR3 length: 14
J gene: TRBJ1-6
CDR3 protein: CASSLTSFNSPLHF

V gene: TRBV7-3
CDR3 length: 15
J gene: TRBJ1-1
CDR3 protein: CASSLRPGRNTEAFF

V gene: TRBV9
CDR3 length: 14
J gene: TRBJ1-1
CDR3 protein: CASSSRYSSTEAFF

V gene: TRBV4-1
CDR3 length: 13
J gene: TRBJ1-5
CDR3 protein: CASSPQGLQPQHF

V gene: TRBV15
CDR3 length: 14
J gene: TRBJ2-1
CDR3 protein: CATSRDRDRNEQFF

V gene: TRBV6-5
CDR3 length: 14
J gene: TRBJ1-1
CDR3 protein: CASSAGGADTEAFF

V gene: TRBV29-1
CDR3 length: 11
J gene: TRBJ2-7
CDR3 protein: CSVDDRGGQYF

V gene: TRBV6-6
CDR3 length: 16
J gene: TRBJ1-3
CDR3 protein: CATVNSGQGPGNTIYF

V gene: TRBV11-1
CDR3 length: 13
J gene: TRBJ1-2
CDR3 protein: CASSFAGAHGYTF

V gene: TRBV28
CDR3 length: 17
J gene: TRBJ1-2
CDR3 protein: CASRTAGTEVSNYGYTF

V gene: TRBV7-2
CDR3 length: 12
J gene: TRBJ2-1
CDR3 protein: CASSLDYDEQFF

V gene: TRBV7-8
CDR3 length: 15
J gene: TRBJ2-5
CDR3 protein: CASSVPGQGGETQYF

V gene: TRBV5-4
CDR3 length: 15
J gene: TRBJ2-1
CDR3 protein: CASSDRTSGGDEQFF

V gene: TRBV6-5
CDR3 length: 15
J gene: TRBJ1-6
CDR3 protein: CASSYSRQGDSPLHF

V gene: TRBV7-2
CDR3 length: 16
J gene: TRBJ1-3
CDR3 protein: CASSRGQGGSGNTIYF

V gene: TRBV28
CDR3 length: 14
J gene: TRBJ1-1
CDR3 protein: CASSIETAGTEAFF

V gene: TRBV7-9
CDR3 length: 14
J gene: TRBJ1-3
CDR3 protein: CASIDTGAENTIYF

V gene: TRBV5-1
CDR3 length: 16
J gene: TRBJ2-7
CDR3 protein: CASSLRIRRESYEQYF

V gene: TRBV6-4
CDR3 length: 14
J gene: TRBJ2-3
CDR3 protein: CASPIQGITDTQYF

V gene: TRBV23-1
CDR3 length: 14
J gene: TRBJ2-2
CDR3 protein: CARARDSAFGELFF

V gene: TRBV5-1
CDR3 length: 15
J gene: TRBJ2-1
CDR3 protein: CASSLGVDSYNEQFF

V gene: TRBV11-2
CDR3 length: 16
J gene: TRBJ1-2
CDR3 protein: CASSPTRQGLIYGYTF

V gene: TRBV7-9
CDR3 length: 15
J gene: TRBJ2-3
CDR3 protein: CASSSPGLSTDTQYF

V gene: TRBV19
CDR3 length: 15
J gene: TRBJ2-3
CDR3 protein: CASSPLGGGPDTQYF

V gene: TRBV5-6
CDR3 length: 13
J gene: TRBJ2-5
CDR3 protein: CASSLGGKETQYF

V gene: TRBV5-6
CDR3 length: 15
J gene: TRBJ2-5
CDR3 protein: CASSSRNRVQETQYF

V gene: TRBV9
CDR3 length: 16
J gene: TRBJ2-5
CDR3 protein: CASSVAGLAGEETQYF

V gene: TRBV5-1
CDR3 length: 13
J gene: TRBJ1-1
CDR3 protein: CASSYGQGGEAFF

V gene: TRBV6-5
CDR3 length: 15
J gene: TRBJ2-3
CDR3 protein: CASSHRRGGTDTQYF

V gene: TRBV28
CDR3 length: 14
J gene: TRBJ1-4
CDR3 protein: CASKSGATNEKLFF

V gene: TRBV2
CDR3 length: 10
J gene: TRBJ1-4
CDR3 protein: CASSGRKLFF

V gene: TRBV28
CDR3 length: 16
J gene: TRBJ2-7
CDR3 protein: CASSLLGTETFGEQYF

V gene: TRBV4-2
CDR3 length: 15
J gene: TRBJ2-4
CDR3 protein: CASSRGGQGKNIQYF

V gene: TRBV28
CDR3 length: 12
J gene: TRBJ2-7
CDR3 protein: CASSLSGYEQYF